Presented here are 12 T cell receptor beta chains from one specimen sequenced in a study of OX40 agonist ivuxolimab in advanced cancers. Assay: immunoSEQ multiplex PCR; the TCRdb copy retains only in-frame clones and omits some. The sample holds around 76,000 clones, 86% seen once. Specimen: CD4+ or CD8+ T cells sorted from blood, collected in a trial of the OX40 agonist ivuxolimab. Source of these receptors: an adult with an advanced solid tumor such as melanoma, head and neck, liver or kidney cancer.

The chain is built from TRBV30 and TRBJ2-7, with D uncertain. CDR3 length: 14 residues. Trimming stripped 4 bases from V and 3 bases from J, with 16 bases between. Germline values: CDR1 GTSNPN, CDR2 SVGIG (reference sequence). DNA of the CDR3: TGTGCCTGGACCCATGATGTAGGAAACTACGAGCAGTACTTC. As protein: CAWTHDVGNYEQYF.

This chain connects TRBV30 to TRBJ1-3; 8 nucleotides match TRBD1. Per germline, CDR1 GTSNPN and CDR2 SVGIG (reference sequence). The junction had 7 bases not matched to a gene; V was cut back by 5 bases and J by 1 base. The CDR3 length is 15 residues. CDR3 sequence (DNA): TGTGCCTGGGTGGGAACAGGGGGTTCTGGAAACACCATATATTTT. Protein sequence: CAWVGTGGSGNTIYF.

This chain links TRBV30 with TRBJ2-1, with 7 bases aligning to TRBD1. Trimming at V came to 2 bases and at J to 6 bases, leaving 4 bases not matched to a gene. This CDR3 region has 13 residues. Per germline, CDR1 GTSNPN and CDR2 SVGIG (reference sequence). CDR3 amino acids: CAWSTGTVNEQFF. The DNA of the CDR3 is TGTGCCTGGAGTACCGGGACAGTCAATGAGCAGTTCTTC.

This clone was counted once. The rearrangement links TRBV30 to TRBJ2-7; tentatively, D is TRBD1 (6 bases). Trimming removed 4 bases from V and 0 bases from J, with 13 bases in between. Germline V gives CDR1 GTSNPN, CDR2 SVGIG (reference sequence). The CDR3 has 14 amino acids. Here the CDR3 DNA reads TGTGCCTGGACCAGACAGGCAAGCTCCTACGAGCAGTACTTC. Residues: CAWTRQASSYEQYF.

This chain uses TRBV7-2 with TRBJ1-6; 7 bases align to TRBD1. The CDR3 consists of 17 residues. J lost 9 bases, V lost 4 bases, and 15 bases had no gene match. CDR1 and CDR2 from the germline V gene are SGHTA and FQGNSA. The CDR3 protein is CASSSSGTARPGSPLHF. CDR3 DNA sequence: TGTGCCAGCAGCTCGTCCGGGACAGCCCGCCCGGGTTCACCCCTCCACTTT.

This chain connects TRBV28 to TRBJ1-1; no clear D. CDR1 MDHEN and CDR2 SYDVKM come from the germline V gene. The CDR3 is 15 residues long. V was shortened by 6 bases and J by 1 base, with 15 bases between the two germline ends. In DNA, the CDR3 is TGTGCCAGCAGCCCCAAGGAGGTGTCGAACACTGAAGCTTTCTTT. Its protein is CASSPKEVSNTEAFF.

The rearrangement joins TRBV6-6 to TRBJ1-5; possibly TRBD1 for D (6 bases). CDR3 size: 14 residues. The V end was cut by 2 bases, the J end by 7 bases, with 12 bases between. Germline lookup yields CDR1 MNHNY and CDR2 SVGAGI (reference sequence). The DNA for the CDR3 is TGTGCCAGCAGTTACCCGGACAGAAACCAGCCCCAGCATTTT. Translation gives CASSYPDRNQPQHF.

The CDR3 region has the DNA TGTGCCTCCTATCCGGGGGGAGGACAAGAGACCCAGTACTTC. Translation gives CASYPGGGQETQYF. The rearrangement uses TRBV28 and TRBJ2-5; the match to TRBD2 covers 7 bases. V lost 11 bases to trimming and J lost 2 bases; unmatched junction nucleotides: 11. The CDR3 consists of 14 residues. Looked up from germline, CDR1 is MDHEN and CDR2 is SYDVKM. The whole variable domain, remainder taken from reference TRBV28 and TRBJ2-5, is DVKVTQSSRYLVKRTGEKVFLECVQDMDHENMFWYRQDPGLGLRLIYFSYDVKMKEKGDIPEGYSVSREKKERFSLILESASTNQTSMYLCASYPGGGQETQYFGPGTRLLVL.

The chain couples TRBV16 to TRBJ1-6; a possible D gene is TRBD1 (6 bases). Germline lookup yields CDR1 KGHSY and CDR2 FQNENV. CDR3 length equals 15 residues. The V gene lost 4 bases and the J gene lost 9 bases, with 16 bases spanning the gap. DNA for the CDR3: TGTGCCAGCAGCCGCCCCACAGGGTATCGTTCACCCCTCCACTTT. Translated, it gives CASSRPTGYRSPLHF.

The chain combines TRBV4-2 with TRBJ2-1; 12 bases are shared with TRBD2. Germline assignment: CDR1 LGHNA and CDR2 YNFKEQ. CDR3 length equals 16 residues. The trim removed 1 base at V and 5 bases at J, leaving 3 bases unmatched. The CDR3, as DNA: TGTGCCAGCAGCCAAGTAAGACTAGCGGGAGACAATGAGCAGTTCTTC. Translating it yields CASSQVRLAGDNEQFF.

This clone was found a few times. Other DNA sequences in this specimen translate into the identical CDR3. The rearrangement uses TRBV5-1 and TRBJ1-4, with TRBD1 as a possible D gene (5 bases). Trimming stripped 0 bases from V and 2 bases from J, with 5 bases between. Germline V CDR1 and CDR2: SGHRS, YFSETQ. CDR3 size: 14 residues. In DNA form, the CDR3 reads TGCGCCAGCAGCTTGGGGGGCACTAATGAAAAACTGTTTTTT. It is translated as CASSLGGTNEKLFF.

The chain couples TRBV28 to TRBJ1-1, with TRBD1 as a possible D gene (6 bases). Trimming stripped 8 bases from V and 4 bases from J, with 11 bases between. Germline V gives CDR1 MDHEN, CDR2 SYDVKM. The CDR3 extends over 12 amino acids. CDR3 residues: CASGGGITEAFF. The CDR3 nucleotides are TGTGCCAGCGGGGGGGGCATCACTGAAGCTTTCTTT.